The present T cell receptor (beta chain) was sequenced within a study of blood T cell repertoires in COVID-19. As for the study in general: Specimens from acute and convalescent COVID-19 originated in the United States, Italy and Spain. Sample material is recorded as cDNA or gDNA derived from T cells, B-cell-depleted T cells, or PBMCs.

Germline CDR1 LNHDA, CDR2 SQIVND (reference sequence). The CDR3 sequence is 13 residues long. V lost 3 bases to trimming and J lost 4 bases, with 9 bases between them. As originally analysed: The authors estimated nucleated cell counts from reference gene primer amplification. Profiled with immunoSEQ multiplex PCR; TCRdb holds only in-frame clones, not every one. V and J calls and clone size are as listed in that table; D and trimming were resolved from the DNA. The table includes about 98,000 clones, roughly 80% detected once. The receptor's source is a woman older than 75 with acute or convalescent COVID-19. V and J are TRBV19 and TRBJ1-2; D not certain. Specimen: peripheral blood. The DNA of the CDR3 is TGTGCCAGTAGTATCCCGGGTAGCTATGGCTACACCTTC. It specifies CASSIPGSYGYTF.